This T cell receptor (beta chain) is from a study of early stage breast cancer tumors. Germline CDR1 is SGHVS and CDR2 is FQNEAQ. Deletions cut 1 base from V and 5 bases from J, with 15 bases between. The CDR3 covers 15 residues. Repertoires were generated with immunoSEQ multiplex PCR, while TCRdb's copy carries only in-frame clones and drops some. Of 8,500 to 10,000 clones in the sample, roughly 79% were seen once. This receptor was identified in a person in their 40s with breast cancer. Material for sequencing was normal breast tissue next to the tumor. The chain employs TRBV7-8 and TRBJ2-7, with D unclear. Here the CDR3 DNA reads TGTGCCAGCAGCTTAGGGGTTTTAGTGGGCAACGAGCAGTACTTC. Protein product: CASSLGVLVGNEQYF.